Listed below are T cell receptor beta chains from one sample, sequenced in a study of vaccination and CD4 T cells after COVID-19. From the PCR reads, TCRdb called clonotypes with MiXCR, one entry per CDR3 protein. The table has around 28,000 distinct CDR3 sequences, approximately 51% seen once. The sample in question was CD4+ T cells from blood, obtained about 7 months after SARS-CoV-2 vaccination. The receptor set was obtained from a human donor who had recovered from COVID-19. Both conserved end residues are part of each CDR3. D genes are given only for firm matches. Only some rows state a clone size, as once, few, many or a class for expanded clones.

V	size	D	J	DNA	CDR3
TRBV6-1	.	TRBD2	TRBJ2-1	TGTGCCAGCAGCGGACTAGCGGGCTACAATGAGCAGTTCTTC	CASSGLAGYNEQFF
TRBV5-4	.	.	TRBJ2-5	TGTGCCAGCAGCTCCGCCCGGCTGGGGGAGACCCAGTACTTC	CASSSARLGETQYF
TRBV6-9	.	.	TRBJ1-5	TGTGCCAGCAGTTATAGTCAGCCCCAGCATTTT	CASSYSQPQHF
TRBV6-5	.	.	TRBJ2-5	TGTGCCAGCAGTTACACTCCTGGAACAGGGCAAGAGACCCAGTACTTC	CASSYTPGTGQETQYF
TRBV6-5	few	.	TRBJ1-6	TGTGCCAGCAGTTACAGACATAGGAATTCACCCCTCCACTTT	CASSYRHRNSPLHF
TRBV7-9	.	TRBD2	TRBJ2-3	TGTGCCAGCAGCTTACCCAGCGGGAGGGCCGTAACAGATACGCAGTATTTT	CASSLPSGRAVTDTQYF
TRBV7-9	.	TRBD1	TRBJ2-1	TGTGCCAGCAGCTTTCCGGGACAGATATACAATGAGCAGTTCTTC	CASSFPGQIYNEQFF
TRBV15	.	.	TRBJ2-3	TGTGCCACCAGCAAAGGGGGAGGAATAGATACGCAGTATTTT	CATSKGGGIDTQYF
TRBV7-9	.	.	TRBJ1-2	TGTGCCAGCAGCTTAGGACAGGACTATGGCTACACCTTC	CASSLGQDYGYTF
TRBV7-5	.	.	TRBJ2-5	.	CISVSEAYSPQTNRGLETQYF
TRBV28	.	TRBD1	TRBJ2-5	TGTGCCAGCAGGCTGACAGGGGGAGAGACCCAGTACTTC	CASRLTGGETQYF
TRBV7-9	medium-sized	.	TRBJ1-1	TGTGCCAGCAGCCCCAATAGGGAAGCTTTCTTT	CASSPNREAFF
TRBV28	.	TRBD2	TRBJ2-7	TGTGCCAGCAGTTCCGGGGGACTAGCGGGAGCCGAGCAGTACTTC	CASSSGGLAGAEQYF
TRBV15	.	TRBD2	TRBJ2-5	TGTGCCACCAGCGCAGTACGTACTAGCGGGTTTTATGAGACCCAGTACTTC	CATSAVRTSGFYETQYF
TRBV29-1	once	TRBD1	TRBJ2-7	TGCAGCGCACTGACAGGGGATTACTACGAGCAGTACTTC	CSALTGDYYEQYF